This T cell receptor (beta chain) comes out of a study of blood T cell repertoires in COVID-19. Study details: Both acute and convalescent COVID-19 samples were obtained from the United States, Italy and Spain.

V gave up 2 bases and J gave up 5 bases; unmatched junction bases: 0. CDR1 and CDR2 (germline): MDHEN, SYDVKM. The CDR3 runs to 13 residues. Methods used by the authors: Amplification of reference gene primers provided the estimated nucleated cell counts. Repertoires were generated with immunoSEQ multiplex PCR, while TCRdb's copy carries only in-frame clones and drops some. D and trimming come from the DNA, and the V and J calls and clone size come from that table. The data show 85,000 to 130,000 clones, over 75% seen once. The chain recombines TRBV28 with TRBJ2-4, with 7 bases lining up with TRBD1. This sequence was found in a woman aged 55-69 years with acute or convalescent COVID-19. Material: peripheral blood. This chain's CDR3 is CASSLGQENIQYF. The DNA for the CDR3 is TGTGCCAGCAGTTTAGGACAGGAAAACATTCAGTACTTC.